This T cell receptor beta chain stems from a study of cytomegalovirus exposure and HLA in healthy donors. The study's findings and limits: Several of the most significant clusters appeared linked to common viral pathogens, based on a later analysis. The listing of 150 to 200 TCR beta chains classed them as cytomegalovirus-associated.

Concerning this clone itself: Its antigen is unknown.

Trimming removed 4 bases from V and 0 bases from J, with 12 bases in between. CDR3 length equals 15 residues. Germline V lookup: CDR1 SGHNT, CDR2 YYREEE (reference sequence). Primers: 60 Vbeta forward and 13 Jbeta reverse. The repertoire was sequenced with immunoSEQ multiplex PCR; TCRdb's copy has only in-frame clones and lacks some. The table includes more than 95,000 clones, 73% detected once. The gene calls are TRBV5-4 and TRBJ2-3; tentative D call: TRBD1 (6 bases). Specimen: PBMCs. The receptor's source is a man between 60 and 75 years old in good health and CMV-seropositive. The CDR3 spells CASSPGQTSTDTQYF. In DNA, the CDR3 is TGTGCCAGCAGCCCAGGACAGACTAGCACAGATACGCAGTATTTT.